This T cell receptor beta chain emerged from a study of cytomegalovirus exposure and HLA in healthy donors (TCRdb year 2017). About the full investigation: In an earlier analysis of 450 to 750 of the donors, about 270 Gb of sequence data and some 120 million unique TCR beta sequences from 150 million to 200 million T cells were reported. Five DR-DQ haplotypes were treated as single units for association and clustering because of strong linkage in the cohort. The study profiled the T cell repertoires of hundreds of subjects by immunosequencing and related them to cytomegalovirus serostatus. About 320 gigabases of sequencing data and tens of millions of unique TCR sequences were included in an early release covering around 650 HLA-typed donors. A later analysis re-analyzed previously published TCR beta repertoires from hundreds of donors and added high-resolution HLA genotyping to study TCR occurrence patterns. The study aimed to test whether cataloging public T cell receptors could reveal signatures of past pathogen exposure. To predict cytomegalovirus infection status, the study brought together high-throughput TCR immunosequencing, statistical association of individual TCRs with disease status, and machine learning. Among several hundred genotyped donors of the cohort, an average of around 250,000 unique TCR beta nucleotide sequences was sequenced per donor, of which roughly 17% were non-productive. Both class I and class II loci were covered by HLA typing, at four-digit resolution. The number of donors typed differed by locus, with roughly 620-630 for A, B, C, DRB1 and DQB1, more than 500 for DQA1, under 610 for DPA1, and some 470 for DPB1. Rather than drawing on any new phenotypic data, the later analysis identified candidate immune exposures from TCR beta sequences and the way those sequences occurred across donors. Alongside the repertoire data, information on donor age, sex, ethnicity and CMV serostatus was compiled. Of the roughly 410 genotyped donors, 75% to 85% were placed in the genetic ancestry cluster associated with self-reported Caucasian donors. Besides the first cohort of roughly 660 subjects, a separate validation cohort made up of 95 to 150 different subjects was used. In a later genetic analysis, genome-wide SNP genotypes for about 65% of the roughly 670 donors were used, and that subset was treated as a discovery cohort. An earlier analysis of around 580 of the donors used high-throughput TCR beta sequencing to judge whether each TCR beta V gene segment behaved as functional or pseudogenic. Every repertoire in the discovery cohort had been generated on one and the same sequencing platform. Points the paper makes about the study in general: Correlated functional status among segregating V segments might reflect linkage disequilibrium, but an unknown experimental factor could not be ruled out. Cytomegalovirus status was reported to be diagnosed by the classifier with high specificity and sensitivity in both the original and validation cohorts. In a later analysis, several top co-occurrence clusters were reported to appear linked to parvovirus B19, influenza, CMV and Epstein-Barr virus. In a later analysis, the rate of TCR association differed among HLA loci, with DRB1 alleles having the most associated TCRs and HLA-C alleles having the fewest. Most CMV-associated TCR beta chains appeared to be HLA-restricted in a later analysis, and the HLA associations seemed to be driven largely by CMV exposure. A further reported finding was that TCR beta sequences accurately predicted the HLA-A and HLA-B alleles for most subjects in the first cohort. Presence/absence analyses assumed roughly uniform sequencing depth across donors, an assumption that may not hold. In the study, 150 to 200 TCR beta chains were listed as associated with cytomegalovirus. The earlier analysis of about 600 of the donors excluded 15 to 20 rarely observed V segments, including chromosome 9 orphons, because counts were too low. Assigning TCR associations to individual alleles was difficult when HLA alleles, especially DR and DQ, strongly co-occurred. Compared with the approximately 700-donor mean, donors in an Asian-associated ancestry cluster had fewer N-insertions in productive TCRs, according to a later genetic analysis. An earlier analysis of around 540 of the donors showed that most TCR beta V segments appeared in productive rearrangements either about 87% or about 30% of the time, which broadly matched IMGT annotations. Three of the identified cytomegalovirus-associated TCR beta chains were confirmed in vitro to be specific for cytomegalovirus antigens. This cohort had only TCR beta chains sequenced, and the lack of alpha or paired-chain data limited which features could be detected. Some IMGT-functional V segments, including TRBV6-2 and TRBV6-3, could not be told apart with the 87-base-pair reads, so those segments were excluded. Compared with equally common non-associated chains, HLA-associated TCR beta chains in a later analysis were more clonally expanded and had lower generation probabilities. It was suggested by the authors that the approach could potentially be generalized to other disease states and immunological phenotypes. CMV serostatus was the only immune exposure information available for the cohort. Because HLA typing was unavailable for some donors at each locus, only the typed subset was used in association tests. The sequencing pipeline was judged likely to have produced a cluster of highly shared sequence variants as a technical artifact. Specific HLA alleles were associated with over 15,000 TCR beta sequences at a false discovery rate of 0.05 in a later analysis. Most TCR sequences were observed very rarely across donors, whereas some public TCRs were present in many individuals. A later genetic analysis associated a missense DCLRE1C variant with V-gene and J-gene trimming of TCR beta chains, and an independent cohort replicated the association.

The germline V gene provides CDR1 SNHLY and CDR2 FYNNEI. The CDR3, cysteine through phenylalanine, is 14 amino acids long. Just the 42-base CDR3 DNA is kept, in frame starting at base 1. The germline ends are 16 bases apart after V is trimmed by 6 bases and J by 8 bases. Libraries were constructed by the immunoSEQ multiplex PCR assay. For the multiplex PCR, a mixture combining 60 forward primers for TCR Vbeta segments and 13 reverse primers for TCR Jbeta segments was used. Amplification of the CDR3 region of rearranged TCR beta genes was performed with a multiplex PCR assay on genomic DNA. On the Illumina HiSeq System, the amplified TCR beta libraries were sequenced as 87-base-pair reads. As for the authors' bioinformatics: Across the 640 or so repertoires, a later analysis counted approximately 75 million unique TCR beta chains, around 10 million of which were shared by at least two donors. To remove PCR and sequencing errors, raw reads were error-corrected and collapsed into unique sequences using a nearest-neighbor algorithm that merged closely related sequences. To assign V, D and J gene segments, CDR3 sequences were aligned to IMGT reference sequences. Each retained sequence needed at least a six-nucleotide match to both a V gene segment and a J gene segment. Rearrangements were called productive when the CDR3 lacked stop codons and stayed in frame with V and J; all others were non-productive. CDR3 was defined by IMGT convention, running from the second conserved V-encoded cysteine to the conserved J-encoded phenylalanine. The earlier analysis of 450 to 750 of the donors excluded any sequence lacking an unambiguous match to a single V gene segment. An earlier analysis of several hundred of the donors called V segments functional above 56.7% productive rearrangements and segregating when the between-donor standard deviation exceeded 5%. To diagnose cytomegalovirus status from the catalog of TCR beta chain sequences, a statistical classification framework was built. In a later analysis, V and J genes were assigned by comparing TCR nucleotide sequences against IMGT/GENE-DB human TR gene sequences. A later analysis assigned CDR3 sequences and most-parsimonious VDJ recombination scenarios with the TCRdist pipeline. In a later analysis, each TCR beta chain was defined by its CDR3 amino acid sequence together with its V-gene family, and reads without a unique V-gene family were excluded. A later analysis removed 550 to 700 highly shared, low-generation-probability nucleotide sequences to deal with suspected cross-contamination and a sequencing artifact. For each public chain, a later analysis derived a clonal expansion index from normalized ranks of inferred template counts within each repertoire. In a later analysis, generation probabilities were computed using a VDJ recombination model fitted to out-of-frame rearrangements, and the results were checked against IGoR. In a later analysis, hypergeometric tests were used to score TCR-TCR, TCR-HLA and TCR-CMV co-occurrence, with a repertoire-size bias correction applied to TCR pairs. False discovery rates were estimated in a later analysis by permuting HLA or CMV assignments 20 times. In a later analysis, co-occurring TCRs were grouped using DBSCAN, and TCRdist sequence similarity was added for clustering within HLA-allele-positive subsets. For co-occurrence clustering, repertoires with fewer than 30,000 or more than 120,000 public chains were excluded, along with four or five repertoires with anomalous nucleotide sharing. This immuneACCESS table, as held by TCRdb, lists in-frame sequences with V and J called but not all clones. Of the missing ones, under half trace to an unresolved V gene in checked studies; the others have no known cause. That table is the source of V, J and clone size, and D and trimming were worked out from the DNA. For this sample the table gives 200,000 to 250,000 clones, of which about 80% were detected only once. The ten largest clones add up to 4.5% to 6% of the sample.

In its sample, this clone was seen a few times. Its specific antigen is unknown. The record has no base qualities; no much larger clone is one base away. In total, just over 650 healthy bone marrow donors made up the cohort. At the time of sampling, all cohort members were nominally healthy, though unrecorded immune exposures were likely present. The donor tested CMV seropositive and was one of the 289 seropositive cohort members. Every donor gave a peripheral blood sample, and the peripheral blood mononuclear cells from that sample were used for TCR beta sequencing. The Qiagen DNeasy Blood Extraction Kit was used to extract genomic DNA from the blood cell samples.

The sample consisted of PBMCs. This TCR derives from a middle-aged woman in good health and CMV-seropositive. The sequence links TRBV2 to TRBJ1-4; there is no confident call for the D gene. The CDR3 region has the sequence CASSRGQAREKLFF. The nucleotide sequence reads as follows: TGTGCCAGCAGCCGAGGCCAAGCGAGAGAAAAACTGTTTTTT. Where the CDR3 stops, the reference TRBV2 and TRBJ1-4 genes take over; the full variable domain is EPEVTQTPSHQVTQMGQEVILRCVPISNHLYFYWYRQILGQKVEFLVSFYNNEISEKSEIFDDQFSVERPDGSNFTLKIRSTKLEDSAMYFCASSRGQAREKLFFGSGTQLSVL.